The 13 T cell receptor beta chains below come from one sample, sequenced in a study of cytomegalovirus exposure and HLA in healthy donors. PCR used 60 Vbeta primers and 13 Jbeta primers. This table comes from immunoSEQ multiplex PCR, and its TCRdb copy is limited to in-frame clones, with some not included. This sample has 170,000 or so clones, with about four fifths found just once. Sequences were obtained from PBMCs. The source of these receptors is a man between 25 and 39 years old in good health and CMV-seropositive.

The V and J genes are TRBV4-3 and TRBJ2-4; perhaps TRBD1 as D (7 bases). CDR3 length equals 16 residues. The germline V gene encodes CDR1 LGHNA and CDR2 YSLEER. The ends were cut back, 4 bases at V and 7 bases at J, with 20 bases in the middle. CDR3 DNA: TGCGCCAGCAGCCGTGAGACTGGAGGGGGCTTCAACATTCAGTACTTC. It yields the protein CASSRETGGGFNIQYF.

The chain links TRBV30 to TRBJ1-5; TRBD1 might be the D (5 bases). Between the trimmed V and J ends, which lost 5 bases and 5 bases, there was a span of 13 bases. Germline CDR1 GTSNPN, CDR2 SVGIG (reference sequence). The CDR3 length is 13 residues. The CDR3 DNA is TGTGCCTGGGGCGGGGGACTCGATCAGCCCCAGCATTTT. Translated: CAWGGGLDQPQHF. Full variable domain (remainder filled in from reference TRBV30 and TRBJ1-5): SQTIHQWPATLVQPVGSPLSLECTVEGTSNPNLYWYRQAAGRGLQLLFYSVGIGQISSEVPQNLSASRPQDRQFILSSKKLLLSDSGFYLCAWGGGLDQPQHFGDGTRLSIL.

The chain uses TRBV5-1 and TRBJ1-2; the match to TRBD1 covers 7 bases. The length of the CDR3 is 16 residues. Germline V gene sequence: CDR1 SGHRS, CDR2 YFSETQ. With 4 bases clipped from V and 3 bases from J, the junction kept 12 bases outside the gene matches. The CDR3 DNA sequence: TGCGCCAGCAGCCCAATGGCCGTAACAGGGGACTATGGCTACACCTTC. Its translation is CASSPMAVTGDYGYTF. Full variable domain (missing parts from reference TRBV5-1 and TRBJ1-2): KAGVTQTPRYLIKTRGQQVTLSCSPISGHRSVSWYQQTPGQGLQFLFEYFSETQRNKGNFPGRFSGRQFSNSRSEMNVSTLELGDSALYLCASSPMAVTGDYGYTFGSGTRLTVV.

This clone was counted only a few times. The CDR3: CASRANSGAYEQYF. As DNA, the CDR3 is TGTGCCAGCAGAGCAAACTCCGGTGCCTACGAGCAGTACTTC. The chain couples TRBV13 to TRBJ2-7; unclear D gene. This CDR3 contains 14 residues. V was shortened by 6 bases and J by 2 bases, with 14 bases between the two germline ends. Germline CDR1 PRHDT, CDR2 FYEKMQ (reference sequence). Full variable domain (remainder filled in from reference TRBV13 and TRBJ2-7): AAGVIQSPRHLIKEKRETATLKCYPIPRHDTVYWYQQGPGQDPQFLISFYEKMQSDKGSIPDRFSAQQFSDYHSELNMSSLELGDSALYFCASRANSGAYEQYFGPGTRLTVT.

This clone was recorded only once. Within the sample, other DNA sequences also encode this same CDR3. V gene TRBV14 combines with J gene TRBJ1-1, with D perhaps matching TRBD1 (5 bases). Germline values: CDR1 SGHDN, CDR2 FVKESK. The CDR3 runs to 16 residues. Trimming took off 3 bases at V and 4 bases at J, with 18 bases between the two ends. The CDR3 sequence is CASSHRGGTGGTEAFF. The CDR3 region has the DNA TGTGCCAGCAGCCATAGGGGAGGGACGGGGGGCACTGAAGCTTTCTTT. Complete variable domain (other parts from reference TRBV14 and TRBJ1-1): EAGVTQFPSHSVIEKGQTVTLRCDPISGHDNLYWYRRVMGKEIKFLLHFVKESKQDESGMPNNRFLAERTGGTYSTLKVQPAELEDSGVYFCASSHRGGTGGTEAFFGQGTRLTVV.

CDR3 nucleotides: TGTGCCAGCAGCTTAAGCCTTAGAGGGCAGTTCTTC. It yields the protein CASSLSLRGQFF. This chain joins TRBV28 and TRBJ2-1; D is unresolved. This CDR3 region has 12 residues. V was pared by 6 bases and J by 12 bases, with 15 bases between. CDR1 is MDHEN and CDR2 is SYDVKM in the germline V gene.

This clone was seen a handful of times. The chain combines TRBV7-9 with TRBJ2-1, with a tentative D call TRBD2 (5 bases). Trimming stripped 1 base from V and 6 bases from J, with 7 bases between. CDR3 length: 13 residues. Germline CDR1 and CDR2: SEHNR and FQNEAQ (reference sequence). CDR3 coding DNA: TGTGCCAGCAGCTTAGTCACTAGCAATGAGCAGTTCTTC. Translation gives CASSLVTSNEQFF.

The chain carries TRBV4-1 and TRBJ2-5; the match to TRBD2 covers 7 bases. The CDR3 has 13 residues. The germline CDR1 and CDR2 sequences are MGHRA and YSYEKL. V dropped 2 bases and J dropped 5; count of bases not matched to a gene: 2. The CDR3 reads CASSQWRGETQYF. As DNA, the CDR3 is TGCGCCAGCAGCCAATGGCGGGGGGAGACCCAGTACTTC.

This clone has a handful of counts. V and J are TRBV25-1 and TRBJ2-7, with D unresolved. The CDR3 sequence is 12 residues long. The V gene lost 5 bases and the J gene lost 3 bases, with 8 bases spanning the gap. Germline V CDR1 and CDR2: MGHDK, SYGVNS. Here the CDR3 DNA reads TGTGCCAGCAGTCGACAACACTACGAGCAGTACTTC. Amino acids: CASSRQHYEQYF.

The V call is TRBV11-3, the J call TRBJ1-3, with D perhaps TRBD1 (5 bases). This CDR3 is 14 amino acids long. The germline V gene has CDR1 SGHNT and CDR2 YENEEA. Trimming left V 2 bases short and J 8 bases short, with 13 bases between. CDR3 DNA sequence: TGTGCCAGCAGCTTATCCCTCCCGGGGGACACCATATATTTT. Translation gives CASSLSLPGDTIYF.

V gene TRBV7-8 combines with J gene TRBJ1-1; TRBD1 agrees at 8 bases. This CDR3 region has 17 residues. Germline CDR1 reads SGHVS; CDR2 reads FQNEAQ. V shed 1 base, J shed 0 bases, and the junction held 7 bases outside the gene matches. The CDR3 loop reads CASSLGRQGPMNTEAFF. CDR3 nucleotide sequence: TGTGCCAGCAGCTTAGGAAGACAGGGGCCCATGAACACTGAAGCTTTCTTT.

CDR3 DNA: TGTGCCAGCAGCTGGGCGGGGGAAACCTACGAGCAGTACTTC. Translated, it gives CASSWAGETYEQYF. The chain recombines TRBV7-9 with TRBJ2-7, with 7 bases fitting TRBD2. This CDR3 contains 14 residues. After removal of 4 bases from V and 2 bases from J, the junction contained 5 bases not matched to a gene. Germline CDR1 and CDR2: SEHNR and FQNEAQ (reference sequence).

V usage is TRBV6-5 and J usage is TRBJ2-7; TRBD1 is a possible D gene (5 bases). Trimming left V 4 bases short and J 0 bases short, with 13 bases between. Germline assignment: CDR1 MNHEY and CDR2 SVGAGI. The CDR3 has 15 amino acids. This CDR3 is CASSSGHPSSYEQYF. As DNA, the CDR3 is TGTGCCAGCAGTTCCGGACACCCGAGCTCCTACGAGCAGTACTTC.